A single TCR beta chain is shown here with its context. Antigen: not known. At one of its ends the junction is not consistent with the germline gene, which may arise from a read error. Included hyperthyroidism patients were aged 18 to 65 and newly diagnosed (under 2 months' duration). This record comes from a study of Graves' ophthalmopathy and Graves' hyperthyroidism. General observations from the study: The model forecast ophthalmopathy progression, reaching 60% to 71% sensitivity and approximately 72% specificity. In blood, most expanded thyroid clonotypes above 0.001 frequency were also detected.

Beta-chain TCR CDR3 regions were amplified from RNA transcripts. HTBI primers were used in a first-round RT-PCR, which preceded a second-round multiplex PCR. TCRdb independently ran MiXCR on the multiplex PCR reads; one entry per CDR3 protein. The sample shows over a million distinct CDR3 sequences, about 40% of them seen only once. The CDR3 is made up of 15 amino acids. Per germline, CDR1 ENHRY and CDR2 SYGVKD. This TCR was recovered from an adult man with Graves' hyperthyroidism. The material sequenced was peripheral blood or thyroid tissue (not recorded which). The rearrangement links TRBV10-3 to TRBJ1-1; tentatively, D is TRBD1 (5 bases). CDR3 DNA sequence: TGTGCCATCAGTGATTTGATGGCAGGGCGGACTGGAGCTTTCTTT. Protein sequence: CAISDLMAGRTGAFF.